This T cell receptor (beta chain) was captured in a study of T cells in tumors and immune-related adverse events. Libraries were prepared by immunoSEQ multiplex PCR; TCRdb keeps only in-frame clonotypes and omits some of them. Of roughly 23,000 clones in the sample, about nine tenths were seen once. The CDR3 consists of 15 residues. CDR1 and CDR2 from the germline V gene are SGHRS and YFSETQ. Trimming left V 1 base short and J 6 bases short, with 13 bases between. The origin of this receptor is a female donor with metastatic renal cell carcinoma. The rearrangement links TRBV5-1 to TRBJ2-2; D is possibly TRBD1 (6 bases). This specimen was lymph node tissue, taken from a patient treated with anti-PD-1 therapy. This CDR3 reads CASSLLDSLAGELFF. CDR3 bases: TGCGCCAGCAGCTTGTTGGACAGCCTCGCCGGGGAGCTGTTTTTT.